This T cell receptor (beta chain) was captured in a study of shared clonotypes between healthy human individuals. Here immunoSEQ multiplex PCR was the method, and the copy in TCRdb shows in-frame clones only, minus some. Of roughly 2,300,000 clones in the sample, roughly 90% were seen once. There are 17 residues in the CDR3. J lost 1 base, V lost 2 bases, and 5 bases had no gene match. Germline CDR1 reads LGHNA; CDR2 reads YSLEER. Study findings and constraints: Rarefaction revealed incomplete sorted-subset sequencing despite large depth. Larger estimated richness was generally seen in naive subsets than in memory subsets. The authors expected sequencing depth to affect clonotype sharing among donors. With few donors, the genetic and exposure-history diversity represented was limited.

Comment on this clone: What it recognizes is unknown.

The sample was naive CD4+ T cells from PBMCs. Subset specified: CD45RA+ positively selected. The sequence was collected from a man in his late teens or twenties in good health. Some clones in this sample may be carry-over from other donors' samples. The V call is TRBV4-3, the J call TRBJ2-7, with 13 nucleotides matching TRBD2. For the CDR3, the DNA is TGCGCCAGCAGCCAAAGCCCGGGACTAGCGGGGTCCTACGAGCAGTACTTC. It yields the protein CASSQSPGLAGSYEQYF.